This T cell receptor beta chain was found in a study of blood T cells in healthy people across ages (dated by TCRdb to between 2015 and 2017). For context, the study as a whole: In model experiments, roughly one uniquely barcoded TCR beta cDNA molecule per two T cells was captured by template switching. The study measured age-related changes in TCR beta repertoire diversity using deep sequencing normalized with unique cDNA molecular identifiers. Donors were grouped into four age groups: young (average approximately 15 years), middle-aged (39), aged (approximately 58) and long-lived (around 80). To avoid experimental bias, donors of different ages were distributed randomly across sequencing lanes. Using the same blood draw, the study looked at two additional independent replicas of 1 million unique cDNA reads for two donors, one aged 18 to 29 and the other aged 80 or older. Study-wide findings and limitations: Donor CMV infection status was unknown, potentially confounding age-related changes in expanded clonotypes. Compared with the aged group, more naive CD4+ T cells, fewer expanded clones and increased TCR diversity were shown by the long-lived group, suggesting age selection. Observed TCR beta diversity per million T cells fell roughly linearly with age, and a significant reduction was already apparent by age approximately 41. Bulk unsorted PBMC profiling prevented conclusive comparison of naive and antigen-experienced compartments. Total diversity estimates from one million sequenced T cells were considered lower bounds and underestimates. A strong correlation was found between observed TCR beta diversity and the percentage of naive T cells measured by flow cytometry.

From its cysteine to its phenylalanine, the CDR3 spans 14 amino acids. Here the CDR3 DNA is all that survives: 42 bases in frame from base 1. Here V drops 7 bases and J drops 3 bases, and the junction holds 7 bases not matched to any gene. CDR1 MNHNS and CDR2 SASEGT were looked up in the germline V gene. To note about this clonotype: Its recognized antigen is unknown. No clone much larger than this one lies a single base away; base qualities are absent.

Libraries were constructed by 5' RACE. Reads for this sample came from an Illumina HiSeq 2500. A second PCR of about 6 to 11 cycles was run with a J-beta primer mix and a sample-barcoded 5' primer. A template-switch 5' adaptor carrying 12 random nucleotides introduced a unique molecular identifier onto each TCR beta cDNA molecule. At least 3 million CDR3-containing paired-end reads were obtained from each sample. First-strand cDNA was synthesized from all RNA with the Mint cDNA synthesis kit, primed by a TRBC-specific oligonucleotide. All cDNA was treated with uracil-DNA glycosylase and then went through a first 18-cycle PCR with the universal primers M1SS and BC2_uni_R. In the source study's methods: Normalization of each sample was performed by random selection of 1 million high-quality reads, each carrying a distinct molecular identifier. Instead of being binned into consensus sequences, reads that shared molecular identifiers were thrown out. MiTCR, set to a Q25 quality threshold and the strictest error-elimination algorithm, was used for CDR3 identification, clonotype clustering and error correction. A nonparametric unseen species model using Euler transformation provided a lower-bound estimate of total TCR beta diversity. TCRdb applied fastp at Q25 and MiXCR to the public reads, then kept only in-frame beta chains. One record per CDR3 amino acid sequence lists the most common genes and DNA. The V and J calls reflect TCRdb's pipeline rather than the authors' work. Counted in this sample were 600,000 to 800,000 distinct CDR3 sequences; around 21% of them appeared once. The top ten hold around 3.4% of the sample.

The roughly 39 donors, aged about 6 to 100 years, were systemically healthy Caucasian individuals from Russia. Around 10 milliliters of peripheral blood were collected from each donor into EDTA-treated Vacutainer tubes. PBMCs were isolated by Ficoll-Paque density-gradient centrifugation, with at least 7 million obtained per sample. Trizol reagent was used to extract total RNA from PBMCs, with at least 5.5 micrograms per sample. For every donor, flow cytometry on a PBMC aliquot measured the percentage of naive CD45RAhigh/CD27high T cells. The chain couples TRBV6-1 to TRBJ1-2; the central 8 bases match TRBD1. Sequencing used blood. The TCR originated in a man between 65 and 85 years old in good health. The nucleotide sequence is TGTGCCAGCACCCGACAGGGGATAGACTATGGCTACACCTTC. Protein translation: CASTRQGIDYGYTF.